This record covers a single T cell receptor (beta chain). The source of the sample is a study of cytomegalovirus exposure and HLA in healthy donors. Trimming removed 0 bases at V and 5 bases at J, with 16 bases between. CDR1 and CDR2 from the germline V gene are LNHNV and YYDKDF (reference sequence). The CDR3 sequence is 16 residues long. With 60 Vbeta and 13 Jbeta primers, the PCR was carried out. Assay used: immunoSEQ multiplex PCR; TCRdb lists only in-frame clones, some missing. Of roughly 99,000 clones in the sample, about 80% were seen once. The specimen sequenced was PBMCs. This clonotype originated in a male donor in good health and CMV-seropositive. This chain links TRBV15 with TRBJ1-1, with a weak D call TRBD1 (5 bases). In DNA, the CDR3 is TGTGCCACCAGCAGAGAGGGGGGAGGTGGGGTGACTGAAGCTTTCTTT. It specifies CATSREGGGGVTEAFF.